This TCR beta chain stems from a study of T cell responses to AZD1222 COVID-19 vaccine. Turning to the study itself: Samples with a second dose at about 4 or about 12 weeks were pooled together.

Comment on this clone: Its cognate antigen is unknown.

Study-level results: Across spike, vaccine-associated CD4 TCRs were found, dominant at 160-218 and 743-854.

Data came from immunoSEQ multiplex PCR; TCRdb stores just in-frame clones and leaves some out. The sample lists about 130,000 clones; over 75% were seen once. Sequencing used peripheral blood, obtained on day 0 of AZD1222 vaccination. The TCR was taken from an adult in good health.

The CDR3 loop reads CASSETGTSRSYEQYF. The CDR3 DNA reads TGTGCCAGCAGCGAAACAGGTACCTCGAGATCCTACGAGCAGTACTTC. The chain couples TRBV7-9 to TRBJ2-7; maybe TRBD1 (5 bases). Germline-derived CDR1 and CDR2 are SEHNR and FQNEAQ (reference sequence). Trimming cost V 5 bases and J 1 base, with 18 bases left between them. This CDR3 has 16 amino acids. The whole variable domain, remainder taken from reference TRBV7-9 and TRBJ2-7, is DTGVSQNPRHKITKRGQNVTFRCDPISEHNRLYWYRQTLGQGPEFLTYFQNEAQLEKSRLLSDRFSAERPKGSFSTLEIQRTEQGDSAMYLCASSETGTSRSYEQYFGPGTRLTVT.